This T cell receptor beta chain was sequenced during a study of regulatory T cells in long-lasting Graves disease. Study results and caveats: The study found lower TCR diversity in persistent Graves' patients than in newly diagnosed ones.

At least ten counts were recorded for this clonotype. Its cognate antigen is unknown. With iRepertoire HTBI primers and Arm-PCR of CDR3 regions, TCR beta libraries were built. TCRdb reanalysed the multiplex PCR reads using MiXCR and keeps one entry per CDR3 protein. The table shows 350,000 to 550,000 distinct CDR3 sequences, with about 16% occurring only once. The CDR3 is 13 amino acids. The germline V and J ends were trimmed by 3 bases and 6 bases, with 9 bases remaining between them. Time point given: newly diagnosed GD, antithyroid drugs for less than 3 months. TCR sequences were obtained from RNA taken from PBMCs. The sample was also reused in another study, on T cells in Graves' hyperthyroidism and ophthalmopathy. That source notes: The study based diagnoses on clinical symptoms, serum thyroxine and TRAb, thyroid ultrasound and orbital computed tomography. With the HTBI primer set, the TCR CDR3 went through a first round of RT-PCR.

The chain is built from TRBV12-3 or TRBV12-4 and TRBJ1-5, with D perhaps TRBD1 (5 bases). This TCR came from a woman between 25 and 40 years old with Graves disease. The sample here was peripheral blood mononuclear cells (PBMCs), taken at new diagnosis, from a patient treated with antithyroid drugs. The CDR3: CASSFFGGQPQHF. The CDR3 DNA reads as TGTGCCAGCAGTTTTTTTGGGGGTCAGCCCCAGCATTTT.